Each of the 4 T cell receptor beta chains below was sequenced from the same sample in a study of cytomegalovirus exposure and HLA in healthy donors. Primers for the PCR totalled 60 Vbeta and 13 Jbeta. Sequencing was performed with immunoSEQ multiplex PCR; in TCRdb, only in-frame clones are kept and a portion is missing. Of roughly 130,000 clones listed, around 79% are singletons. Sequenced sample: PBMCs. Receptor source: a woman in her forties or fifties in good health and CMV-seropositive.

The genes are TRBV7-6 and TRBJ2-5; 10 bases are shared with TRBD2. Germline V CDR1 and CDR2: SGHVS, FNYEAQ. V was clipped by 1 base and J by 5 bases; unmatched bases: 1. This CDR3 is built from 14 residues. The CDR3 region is CASSLVAGGETQYF. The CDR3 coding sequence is TGTGCCAGCAGCTTAGTAGCGGGGGGCGAGACCCAGTACTTC. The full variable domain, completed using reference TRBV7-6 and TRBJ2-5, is GAGVSQSPRYKVTKRGQDVALRCDPISGHVSLYWYRQALGQGPEFLTYFNYEAQQDKSGLPNDRFSAERPEGSISTLTIQRTEQRDSAMYRCASSLVAGGETQYFGPGTRLLVL.

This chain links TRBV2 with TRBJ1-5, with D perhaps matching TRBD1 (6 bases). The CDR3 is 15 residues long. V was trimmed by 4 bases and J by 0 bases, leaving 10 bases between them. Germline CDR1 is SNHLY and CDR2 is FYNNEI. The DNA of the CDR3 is TGTGCCAGCAGTGGACAGGCGTATAGCAATCAGCCCCAGCATTTT. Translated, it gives CASSGQAYSNQPQHF.

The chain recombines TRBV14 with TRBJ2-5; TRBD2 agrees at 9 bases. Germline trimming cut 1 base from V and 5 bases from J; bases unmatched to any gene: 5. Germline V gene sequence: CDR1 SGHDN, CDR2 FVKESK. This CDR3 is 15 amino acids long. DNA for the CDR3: TGTGCCAGCAGCCAAGCATTAGCGGGGGCCGAGACCCAGTACTTC. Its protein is CASSQALAGAETQYF.

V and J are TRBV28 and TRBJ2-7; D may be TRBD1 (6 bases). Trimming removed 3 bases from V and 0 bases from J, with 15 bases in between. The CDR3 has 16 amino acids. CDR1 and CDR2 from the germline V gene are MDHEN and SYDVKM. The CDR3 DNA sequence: TGTGCCAGCAGTTTCGGGGTAGACAGGCGCTCCTACGAGCAGTACTTC. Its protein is CASSFGVDRRSYEQYF.